The TCR beta chain described here comes from a study of blood T cell repertoires in COVID-19. Overall study: Italy, Spain and the United States were the sources of the convalescent and acute COVID-19 samples. Sources were T cells, B-cell-depleted T cells, or PBMCs; the material itself was cDNA or gDNA.

Original processing methods: Amplification from reference gene primers served as the basis for estimated nucleated cell counts. Repertoires were generated with immunoSEQ multiplex PCR, while TCRdb's copy carries only in-frame clones and drops some. The V and J calls and clone size are taken from that table; D and trimming were inferred from the DNA. Of approximately 190,000 clones in the sample, 88% are singletons; the top ten hold approximately 5.6%. The CDR3 runs 14 residues. Germline CDR1 SGHRS, CDR2 YFSETQ. V lost 4 bases to trimming and J lost 3 bases; unmatched junction nucleotides: 2. The sequence came from a woman aged 40-49 years who had recovered from COVID-19. Material: peripheral blood. The chain recombines TRBV5-1 with TRBJ1-4; 8 bases map to TRBD1. This chain's CDR3 is CASSVGQANEKLFF. The CDR3 region has the DNA TGCGCCAGCAGCGTGGGACAGGCTAATGAAAAACTGTTTTTT.